This T cell receptor (beta chain) was identified in a study of radiotherapy plus CTLA-4 blockade in lung cancer. Method: immunoSEQ multiplex PCR; TCRdb's copy keeps in-frame clones and lacks some. The sample lists around 80,000 clones, under 80% seen once, with under 25% in the top ten. This CDR3 is built from 14 residues. CDR1 and CDR2 from the germline V gene are SGHTA and FQGNSA. The V gene lost 1 base and the J gene lost 4 bases, with 10 bases spanning the gap. The chain recombines TRBV7-2 with TRBJ1-2, with D unresolved. The receptor was derived from a human donor with non-small cell lung cancer whose response to radiotherapy plus ipilimumab could not be evaluated. Some clones in this sample may be carry-over from other donors' samples. Specimen: peripheral blood, collected from a patient treated with radiotherapy plus ipilimumab. Here the CDR3 reads CASSLGQVIYGYTF. The CDR3 DNA reads as TGTGCCAGCAGCTTAGGGCAGGTCATCTATGGCTACACCTTC. The full variable domain, its missing parts supplied by reference TRBV7-2 and TRBJ1-2, is GAGVSQSPSNKVTEKGKDVELRCDPISGHTALYWYRQSLGQGLEFLIYFQGNSAPDKSGLPSDRFSAERTGGSVSTLTIQRTQQEDSAVYLCASSLGQVIYGYTFGSGTRLTVV.